The present TCR beta chain was sequenced within a study of OX40 agonist ivuxolimab in advanced cancers. Study-wide background: Patients received ivuxolimab, an agonistic anti-OX40 (CD134) antibody. Participants could have had prior anti-PD-1, anti-PD-L1 or anti-CTLA-4 therapy, and less than 45% had some. Study-wide results and limits: Partly responding patients at 0.1-3.0 mg/kg showed some of the smallest clonal expansion.

The germline gives CDR1 MNHEY, CDR2 SMNVEV (reference sequence). The CDR3 contains 16 residues. As to this clone: Its target is not known. Relative to the germline gene, one junction end is altered; a read error may explain this.

Sequencing used immunoSEQ multiplex PCR; TCRdb keeps in-frame clones, though not all of them. The profile shows roughly 13,000 clones, over 85% of them singletons. Material: CD4+ or CD8+ T cells sorted from blood, obtained in a trial of the OX40 agonist ivuxolimab. This clonotype was sampled from an adult with an advanced solid tumor such as melanoma, head and neck, liver or kidney cancer. The rearrangement links TRBV27 to TRBJ2-2, with 9 bases matching TRBD2. The CDR3 DNA sequence: TGTGTCAGCAGGACCAACCCAGCGGGAGGCACCGGGGAGCTGTTTTTT. Translation gives CVSRTNPAGGTGELFF.